The T cell receptor (beta chain) under discussion was sequenced for a study of cytomegalovirus exposure and HLA in healthy donors. Whole-study findings and limits: Sequencing likely caused a cluster of highly shared sequence variants. A later look showed TCR association rates differing by HLA locus, highest for DRB1 and lowest for HLA-C.

As to this clone: Its specificity is not known.

Amplification used 60 Vbeta primers and 13 Jbeta primers. Per the original methods: The count from a later analysis was tens of millions of unique TCR beta chains, about 10 million of them shared. The assay was immunoSEQ multiplex PCR, and TCRdb's table has in-frame clones only and misses some. The V and J calls and clone size were taken over from that table, and D and trimming were inferred from the DNA. The sample gives 180,000 or so clones, roughly 74% of which show up once; about 3% is in the top ten. Sequencing input: PBMCs. The receptor was isolated from a female donor in good health and CMV-seronegative.

The CDR3 DNA reads as TGTGCCAGCAAGAGGGGGTCAACCTACGAGCAGTACTTC. Protein: CASKRGSTYEQYF. The chain links TRBV2 to TRBJ2-7; tentatively, D is TRBD1 (6 bases). CDR1 is SNHLY and CDR2 is FYNNEI in the germline V gene. CDR3 length equals 13 residues. The V gene lost 7 bases and the J gene lost 2 bases, with 12 bases spanning the gap.